Sequencing of this T cell receptor (beta chain) was carried out in a study of beta chain features in type 1 diabetes. Study-wide findings and caveats: TCRB CDR3s were moderately but significantly shorter in Type 1 diabetes patients in all four CD4+ subsets.

Isolated RNA was reverse transcribed in full, so expressed TCRB transcripts were sequenced. Generated by immunoSEQ multiplex PCR, the TCRdb table keeps only in-frame clones and is missing some. The sample includes 55,000 to 85,000 clones, roughly 50% of them seen just once. It was via CD45RO/CCR7/CD25/CD127/CD95/CD27 that CD4+ naive, central memory, regulatory and stem cell-like memory cells were sorted. Populations obtained by sorting all exceeded 95% purity. The trim removed 4 bases at V and 2 bases at J, leaving 4 bases unmatched. The germline V gene encodes CDR1 LNHDA and CDR2 SQIVND (reference sequence). The CDR3 has 14 residues. A word on this clone: Its specificity is unknown.

The clonotype originates from a young man with type 1 diabetes. V and J are TRBV19 and TRBJ2-5, with 7 bases fitting TRBD2. Material for sequencing was central memory CD4+ T cells from blood. CDR3 loop: CASSRDYIQETQYF. DNA of the CDR3: TGTGCCAGTAGTAGGGACTACATACAAGAGACCCAGTACTTC.